This T cell receptor beta chain was sequenced during a study of human T cells and chemical hapten exposure. From germline, CDR1 is MNHNS and CDR2 SASEGT. Trimming cost V 11 bases and J 8 bases, with 18 bases left between them. The CDR3 is made up of 13 amino acids. For the library, individual cDNA molecules each received unique molecular identifiers. TCRdb itself ran the RACE reads through MiXCR, one entry per CDR3 protein. The sample has about 380,000 distinct CDR3 sequences, approximately 5.1% seen once. This clonotype came up a few times. As for time point: pre-sensitization, week 0. Specified treatment: therapeutic diphenylcyclopropenone sensitization with weekly scalp DPC.

The V and J genes are TRBV6-1 and TRBJ1-4, with D possibly being TRBD1 (5 bases). The sequenced sample was whole blood, obtained in connection with sensitization to the hapten diphenylcyclopropenone (DPC). This TCR was sampled from a woman aged 45-60 years with alopecia areata. Some clones in this sample may be carry-over from other donors' samples. The CDR3 protein is CACRDHKGEKLFF. CDR3 bases: TGTGCCTGTCGGGACCACAAGGGAGAAAAACTGTTTTTT.